Described below is a single T cell receptor beta chain sequence and its context. This clonotype occurred many times. Its target antigen remains unknown. No qualities accompany the bases; no much larger clone lies one base away. The library was built by means of PCR. The reads were generated on an Illumina HiSeq 2500. To normalize quantification of the TCRbeta repertoire, the TCR libraries were built with molecular barcoding that relied on unique molecular identifiers. The public reads were quality trimmed at Q25 with fastp and then assembled into clones with MiXCR by TCRdb, keeping productive beta chains. Rows are unified per CDR3 protein, each entry keeping the most common DNA and genes. For this sample there are some 640,000 distinct CDR3 sequences; around 16% appear just once. 0.9% to 1.2% of the sample comes from the top ten. This sample stems from a study of T-cell reconstitution after alpha-beta-depleted transplantation in children (dated by TCRdb to 2016 to 2017). The study in broad terms: Using TCR repertoire profiling, the study followed T-cell immune reconstitution in a quantitative way in children after TCRalphabeta/CD19-depleted allogeneic hematopoietic cell transplantation.

From the cysteine through the phenylalanine, the CDR3 covers 12 amino acids. The only DNA kept is the CDR3, 36 bases in frame from the first base. V loses 5 bases, J loses 0 bases, and the germline ends lie 5 bases apart. This sample comprised PBMCs from the stem cell graft donor, obtained from the stem cell graft. The rearranged segments are TRBV12-3 or TRBV12-4 and TRBJ2-7, with the D gene not confidently named. The clonotype was recovered from a human donor who donated a stem cell graft to a child with acute myeloid leukemia. The DNA reads TGTGCCAGCAGTGGGTTCTCCTACGAGCAGTACTTC. This gives the protein CASSGFSYEQYF.